Presented here are 29 T cell receptor beta chains from one specimen sequenced in a study of T-cell memory formation after mild COVID-19. MiXCR was run by TCRdb on the 5' RACE reads, yielding one entry per CDR3 protein. This table holds 150,000 or so distinct CDR3 sequences, approximately 10% found once. The specimen sequenced was PBMCs or a T cell subset sorted from them (not recorded which). Every receptor here comes from a young man who had mild COVID-19 (a few samples of this study predate the infection). Cell type and time point are not known.

Only a few counts were recorded for this clonotype. This chain uses TRBV6-6 with TRBJ2-3, with D uncertain. The V gene's germline CDR1 is MNHNY and CDR2 SVGAGI (reference sequence). The CDR3 has 15 amino acids. The V end was cut by 6 bases, the J end by 4 bases, with 17 bases between. The CDR3 spells CASSKGLIGADTQYF. CDR3 nucleotide sequence: TGTGCCAGCAGCAAGGGCCTAATTGGGGCAGATACGCAGTATTTT.

The chain links TRBV4-2 to TRBJ2-3; 13 nucleotides align to TRBD2. The V gene's germline CDR1 is LGHNA and CDR2 YNFKEQ. This CDR3 is 21 amino acids long. J gave up 2 bases and V 3 bases, and 17 bases lay outside the gene matches. CDR3 DNA sequence: TGTGCCAGCAGCCAGGCTACACTAGCGGGGGGGTTCCCTTCCGTCACAGATACGCAGTATTTT. Its translation: CASSQATLAGGFPSVTDTQYF.

There are many counts of this clonotype. The chain employs TRBV30 and TRBJ2-7; possible D gene TRBD2, 6 bases. Germline CDR1 GTSNPN, CDR2 SVGIG (reference sequence). CDR3 length: 14 amino acids. V was pared by 2 bases and J by 0 bases, with 11 bases between. The chain's CDR3 is CAWSIGGNSYEQYF. The DNA for the CDR3 is TGTGCCTGGAGTATAGGAGGGAACTCCTACGAGCAGTACTTC.

This clonotype was seen more than once but under ten times. The chain carries TRBV20-1 and TRBJ2-1; 12 bases map to TRBD2. Per the germline V gene, CDR1 is DFQATT and CDR2 is SNEGSKA (reference sequence). The length of the CDR3 is 14 residues. The chain's CDR3 is CRAGTSGSGGEQFF. The CDR3 bases are TGCCGAGCCGGGACTAGCGGGTCTGGGGGTGAGCAGTTCTTC.

This clonotype was seen a handful of times. The chain employs TRBV29-1 and TRBJ2-1; TRBD2 might be the D (5 bases). Trimming shortened V by 0 bases and J by 12 bases, and 9 bases separated the two germline ends. Germline V gene sequence: CDR1 SQVTM, CDR2 ANQGSEA. The CDR3 has 11 residues. The CDR3 bases are TGCAGCGTTGAAGATCTTGGAGGGCAGTTCTTC. As protein: CSVEDLGGQFF.

The chain employs TRBV28 and TRBJ2-5; D tentatively reads TRBD1 or TRBD2 (6 bases each). This CDR3 has 14 amino acids. Trimming took off 8 bases at V and 5 bases at J, with 18 bases between the two ends. Germline loops: CDR1 MDHEN, CDR2 SYDVKM. The CDR3 DNA is TGTGCCAGCCAGAACAGGGAAGGGGGGGAGACCCAGTACTTC. It codes for CASQNREGGETQYF.

V gene TRBV5-1 combines with J gene TRBJ2-1; 11 bases fit TRBD1. V was pared by 3 bases and J by 9 bases, with 11 bases of the junction left unmatched. Germline lookup yields CDR1 SGHRS and CDR2 YFSETQ. The CDR3 runs to 16 residues. The CDR3 reads CASSWVGTGGYGEQFF. The DNA for the CDR3 is TGCGCCAGCAGCTGGGTCGGGACAGGGGGTTATGGTGAGCAGTTCTTC.

This clonotype appeared a few times. The V gene is TRBV5-1, the J gene TRBJ2-2; maybe TRBD1 (6 bases). The CDR3 runs to 14 residues. CDR1 is SGHRS, CDR2 YFSETQ, per germline. The V end lost 7 bases, the J end lost 5 bases, and 15 bases lay between the germline ends. The CDR3 spells CASRDGQGTGELFF. CDR3 DNA sequence: TGCGCCAGCCGGGACGGCCAGGGGACCGGGGAGCTGTTTTTT.

The genes are TRBV5-4 and TRBJ2-3; 8 bases line up with TRBD1. CDR3 size: 14 residues. Trimming at V came to 4 bases and at J to 8 bases, leaving 9 bases not matched to a gene. Germline loops: CDR1 SGHNT, CDR2 YYREEE (reference sequence). The DNA for the CDR3 is TGTGCCAGCAGCCCCGGGGACAGGTCCGGTACGCAGTATTTT. Translated: CASSPGDRSGTQYF.

This clonotype was seen more than once but under ten times. The chain links TRBV20-1 to TRBJ1-1; D not resolved. This CDR3 is built from 12 residues. Trimming removed 4 bases at V and 11 bases at J, with 17 bases between. From germline, CDR1 is DFQATT and CDR2 SNEGSKA (reference sequence). CDR3 coding DNA: TGCAGTGCTAAAGGTCGCGGGGTGAGGGCTTTCTTT. Encoded protein: CSAKGRGVRAFF.

This chain links TRBV7-6 with TRBJ2-3; 10 positions match TRBD2. V gave up 0 bases and J gave up 2 bases; unmatched junction bases: 5. The CDR3 length is 17 residues. CDR1 and CDR2 from the germline V gene are SGHVS and FNYEAQ. The CDR3 DNA reads as TGTGCCAGCAGCTTAGCCCGCACTAGCGGGGCCACAGATACGCAGTATTTT. Translating gives CASSLARTSGATDTQYF.

V and J are TRBV27 and TRBJ2-7; weak D call: TRBD1 (6 bases). Germline V gives CDR1 MNHEY, CDR2 SMNVEV (reference sequence). The CDR3 sequence is 13 residues long. Trimming pared 6 bases from V and 5 bases from J, leaving 14 bases between. The CDR3 loop is CASRSTGSDEQYF. In DNA form, the CDR3 reads TGTGCCAGCAGGTCGACAGGCTCGGACGAGCAGTACTTC.

This clonotype appeared a few times. The chain couples TRBV5-1 to TRBJ2-7; a possible D gene is TRBD1 (7 bases). From germline, CDR1 is SGHRS and CDR2 YFSETQ. V dropped 4 bases and J dropped 6 bases, with 20 bases sitting between them. The CDR3 is made up of 15 amino acids. CDR3 region: CASSPDLRQGGEQYV. The CDR3 nucleotides read TGCGCCAGCAGCCCCGACCTCCGACAGGGAGGCGAGCAGTACGTC.

In this sample, this clonotype turned up many times. The rearrangement joins TRBV6-5 to TRBJ2-4, with TRBD2 as a possible D gene (8 bases). This CDR3 spans 16 amino acids. V was shortened by 5 bases and J by 0 bases, with 14 bases between the two germline ends. Germline lookup yields CDR1 MNHEY and CDR2 SVGAGI. This CDR3 reads CASSLGGDRAKNIQYF. The CDR3 region has the DNA TGTGCCAGCAGTCTCGGGGGGGACAGAGCCAAAAACATTCAGTACTTC.

In its sample, this clonotype was seen a few times. The chain recombines TRBV5-1 with TRBJ2-5; 12 bases match TRBD2. V was pared by 2 bases and J by 1 base, with 3 bases of the junction left unmatched. Germline V gene data show CDR1 as SGHRS and CDR2 as YFSETQ. The CDR3 has 16 residues. The CDR3 reads CASSFLAGGPQETQYF. The CDR3, as DNA: TGCGCCAGCAGCTTTCTAGCGGGGGGGCCCCAAGAGACCCAGTACTTC.

J is TRBJ2-3 and V is TRBV29-1, with TRBD2 matching 11 bases. Germline CDR1 SQVTM, CDR2 ANQGSEA. The CDR3 runs to 14 residues. Losses at the gene ends were 5 bases for V and 3 bases for J; bases not matched to a gene: 4. In DNA, the CDR3 is TGCAGCGTTAAGCTAGCGGGGGGTACAGATACGCAGTATTTT. Amino acid sequence: CSVKLAGGTDTQYF.

With respect to this clonotype: A much larger clone lies one base from this, so it may be a read error. The V call is TRBV2, the J call TRBJ1-5; 9 positions agree with TRBD1. J lost 8 bases, V lost 4 bases, and 6 bases had no gene match. The CDR3 loop spans 14 amino acids. Looked up from germline, CDR1 is SNHLY and CDR2 is FYNNEI. In DNA, the CDR3 is TGTGCCAGCAGTGGGACAGGGGCCGATAAGCCCCAGCATTTT. It is translated as CASSGTGADKPQHF.

The rearrangement joins TRBV12-3 or TRBV12-4 to TRBJ2-1; no clear D gene. The CDR3 has 13 residues. V lost 3 bases and J lost 6, with 9 bases in between. The CDR3 sequence: CASSFWGGNEQFF. The CDR3 region has the DNA TGTGCCAGCAGTTTTTGGGGTGGCAATGAGCAGTTCTTC.

This clonotype was seen only a few times. This rearrangement joins TRBV3-1 to TRBJ2-5; 7 positions match TRBD2. Trimming removed 0 bases from V and 5 bases from J; junction bases left unmatched: 0. The germline CDR1 and CDR2 sequences are LGHDT and YNNKEL (reference sequence). This CDR3 contains 13 residues. In DNA, the CDR3 is TGTGCCAGCAGCCAAGAGACTAGCGAGACCCAGTACTTC. Translation gives CASSQETSETQYF.

The rearrangement uses TRBV4-1 and TRBJ2-1; TRBD1 matches at 8 bases. J lost 13 bases, V lost 3 bases, and 14 bases had no gene match. The germline gives CDR1 MGHRA, CDR2 YSYEKL. The CDR3 is 15 residues long. Here the CDR3 DNA reads TGCGCCAGCAGCCATGGTCGGACAGGGCAACAAGCACAGTTCTTC. Amino acid sequence: CASSHGRTGQQAQFF.

This sequence joins TRBV7-8 and TRBJ1-6; a possible D gene is TRBD1 (5 bases). CDR3 length equals 17 residues. The germline V gene has CDR1 SGHVS and CDR2 FQNEAQ. V was trimmed by 5 bases and J by 0 bases, leaving 14 bases between them. The CDR3 DNA reads TGTGCCAGCAGCGCGGAGACAGCGAGCTCCTATAATTCACCCCTCCACTTT. This translates into CASSAETASSYNSPLHF.

The gene calls are TRBV4-2 and TRBJ2-7; 10 positions match TRBD1. Looked up from germline, CDR1 is LGHNA and CDR2 is YNFKEQ. CDR3 length: 15 amino acids. J was trimmed by 5 bases and V by 3 bases; bases with no gene match: 7. DNA for the CDR3: TGTGCCAGCAGCCAGCCGGGACAGGGGTTCAACGAGCAGTACTTC. Amino acid sequence: CASSQPGQGFNEQYF.

The chain is built from TRBV6-5 and TRBJ2-2; 11 bases are a match to TRBD2. The CDR3 totals 15 residues. V lost 8 bases to trimming and J lost 5 bases; unmatched junction nucleotides: 7. Germline V gives CDR1 MNHEY, CDR2 SVGAGI. CDR3 sequence (DNA): TGTGCCAGCCGCACTAGCGGGGGAGGGACCGGGGAGCTGTTTTTT. This translates into CASRTSGGGTGELFF.

In this sample, this clonotype turned up a few times. The chain couples TRBV20-1 to TRBJ1-5; 9 bases agree with TRBD1. This CDR3 is built from 19 residues. Per germline, CDR1 DFQATT and CDR2 SNEGSKA (reference sequence). With V trimmed by 3 bases and J by 6 bases, 21 bases remained unmatched. CDR3 amino acids: CSARKFGTGWYRGGQPQHF. As DNA, the CDR3 is TGCAGTGCTAGGAAGTTCGGGACAGGGTGGTACAGAGGAGGTCAGCCCCAGCATTTT.

This clonotype has ten or more counts. This chain links TRBV5-1 with TRBJ2-2; no definite D call. This CDR3 is built from 15 residues. The germline V and J ends were trimmed by 1 base and 0 bases, with 7 bases remaining between them. In germline, CDR1 is SGHRS, CDR2 YFSETQ. The CDR3 sequence is CASSLPGANTGELFF. In DNA, the CDR3 is TGCGCCAGCAGCTTGCCTGGGGCGAACACCGGGGAGCTGTTTTTT.

The J gene is TRBJ2-1, the V gene TRBV19, with D tentatively TRBD1 (8 bases). CDR1 and CDR2 (germline): LNHDA, SQIVND (reference sequence). Trimming cost V 6 bases and J 6 bases, with 18 bases left between them. CDR3 length equals 15 residues. CDR3: CASRQGAAGANEQFF. CDR3 DNA sequence: TGTGCCAGTAGGCAGGGGGCGGCGGGGGCCAATGAGCAGTTCTTC.

The rearrangement uses TRBV5-1 and TRBJ2-5, with 7 bases identical to TRBD1. Germline assignment: CDR1 SGHRS and CDR2 YFSETQ. V shed 0 bases, J shed 1 base, and the junction held 6 bases outside the gene matches. The CDR3 is 16 amino acids. The CDR3 DNA sequence: TGCGCCAGCAGCTTGGCCGCCGGGACAGCCCAAGAGACCCAGTACTTC. This codes for CASSLAAGTAQETQYF.

This clonotype has just a few counts. The rearrangement links TRBV18 to TRBJ2-7; 8 nucleotides line up with TRBD2. The trim removed 0 bases at V and 2 bases at J, leaving 3 bases unmatched. Germline lookup yields CDR1 KGHSH and CDR2 LQKENI. CDR3 length: 15 residues. This CDR3 is CASSPPGLGTYEQYF. The DNA for the CDR3 is TGTGCCAGCTCACCACCGGGACTAGGGACCTACGAGCAGTACTTC.

This chain's CDR3 is CSARAPYQETQYF. The CDR3 coding sequence is TGCAGTGCTAGAGCCCCATACCAAGAGACCCAGTACTTC. This chain joins TRBV20-1 and TRBJ2-5, with D hard to call. This CDR3 region has 13 residues. Trimming shortened V by 1 base and J by 0 bases, and 6 bases separated the two germline ends. Germline loops: CDR1 DFQATT, CDR2 SNEGSKA (reference sequence).